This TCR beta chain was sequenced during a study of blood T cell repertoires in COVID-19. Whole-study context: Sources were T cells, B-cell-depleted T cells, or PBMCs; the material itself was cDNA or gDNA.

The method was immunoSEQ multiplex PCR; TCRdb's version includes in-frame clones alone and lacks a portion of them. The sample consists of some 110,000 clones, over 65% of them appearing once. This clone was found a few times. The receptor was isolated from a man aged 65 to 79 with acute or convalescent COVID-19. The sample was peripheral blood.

Here the CDR3 reads CASSYGQLDGDTQYF. DNA of the CDR3: TGTGCCAGCAGTTATGGACAGCTGGATGGAGATACGCAGTATTTT. This rearrangement joins TRBV6-2 or TRBV6-3 to TRBJ2-3, with a tentative D call TRBD1 (6 bases). CDR3 length equals 15 residues. Deletions cut 3 bases from V and 5 bases from J, with 15 bases between. The germline gives CDR1 MNHEY, CDR2 SVGEGT.